Presented here are 12 T cell receptor beta chains from one specimen sequenced in a study of blood T cell repertoires in COVID-19 (TCRdb year 2020). Libraries were constructed by the immunoSEQ multiplex PCR assay. TCRdb took over this immuneACCESS table, retaining in-frame rearrangements with V and J assigned. Such tables are incomplete; in checked studies, under half of the missing clones stem from an unresolved V gene, and the remainder is unexplained. The table for this sample lists around 81,000 clones; more than 75% of them were counted only once. The ten largest clones add up to 6.5% to 8% of the sample. The specimen sequenced was peripheral blood. The receptors stem from a human donor in a cohort sampled during active COVID-19.

The chain is built from TRBV10-1 and TRBJ1-6; no definite D call. Germline V gene sequence: CDR1 WNHNN, CDR2 SYGVQD (reference sequence). V lost 3 bases and J 9 bases, leaving 9 bases between the germline ends. The length of the CDR3 is 13 residues. The DNA of the CDR3 is TGCGCCAGCAGTGAAAGCGGGGTTTCACCCCTCCACTTT. This sequence encodes CASSESGVSPLHF.

The rearrangement uses TRBV5-6 and TRBJ2-7; D possibly corresponds to TRBD1 (6 bases). Germline loops: CDR1 SGHDT, CDR2 YYEEEE. The CDR3 runs to 13 residues. Trimming shortened V by 4 bases and J by 2 bases, and 10 bases separated the two germline ends. CDR3 in amino acids: CASSRTATYEQYF. The CDR3 nucleotides read TGTGCCAGCAGCCGGACAGCCACCTACGAGCAGTACTTC.

The V call is TRBV18, the J call TRBJ1-5; D is uncertain. The CDR3 runs 13 residues. Trimming removed 3 bases at V and 6 bases at J, with 9 bases between. Germline CDR1 is KGHSH and CDR2 is LQKENI. The CDR3 nucleotides read TGTGCCAGCTCACCGGCCAGAAGTCAGCCCCAGCATTTT. Protein sequence: CASSPARSQPQHF.

This sequence joins TRBV4-3 and TRBJ2-3; a possible D gene is TRBD2 (5 bases). Germline CDR1 reads LGHNA; CDR2 reads YSLEER. The V and J ends lost 7 bases and 8 bases respectively, with 37 bases between them. The CDR3 has 20 residues. Here the CDR3 DNA reads TGCGCCAGCATCGAAAGACGGCAGGTTCAAGAGGGCAAATCCCCCATTACGCAGTATTTT. Its protein product is CASIERRQVQEGKSPITQYF.

This chain links TRBV7-9 with TRBJ1-2; maybe TRBD1 (5 bases). The V end was cut by 3 bases, the J end by 5 bases, with 16 bases between. This CDR3 region has 15 residues. Per the germline V gene, CDR1 is SEHNR and CDR2 is FQNEAQ (reference sequence). CDR3 DNA sequence: TGTGCCAGCAGCTTGTTCGACAGTTCAGCATATGGCTACACCTTC. Protein: CASSLFDSSAYGYTF.

The genes are TRBV7-2 and TRBJ1-2; TRBD1 agrees at 7 bases. After removal of 5 bases from V and 6 bases from J, the junction contained 0 bases not matched to a gene. The CDR3 covers 11 residues. Germline CDR1 SGHTA, CDR2 FQGNSA. The CDR3 spells CASSTGDGYTF. In nucleotides, the CDR3 is TGTGCCAGCAGCACAGGGGATGGCTACACCTTC.

This clone turned up a few times. This chain connects TRBV18 to TRBJ1-2; tentative D call: TRBD1 (6 bases). Deletions cut 2 bases from V and 5 bases from J, with 18 bases between. Germline assignment: CDR1 KGHSH and CDR2 LQKENI. CDR3 length equals 16 residues. The CDR3 sequence: CASSPRLQGAEYGYTF. CDR3 nucleotide sequence: TGTGCCAGCTCACCAAGACTACAGGGAGCGGAATATGGCTACACCTTC.

The rearrangement links TRBV6-2 or TRBV6-3 to TRBJ2-5, with 12 nucleotides matching TRBD2. Germline V gene data show CDR1 as MNHEY and CDR2 as SVGEGT. The ends lost 5 bases at V and 3 bases at J; junction bases unmatched: 7. This CDR3 contains 16 residues. The CDR3 region has the DNA TGTGCCAGCAGTCCCTGGACTAGCGGGGCCGAAGAGACCCAGTACTTC. Protein sequence: CASSPWTSGAEETQYF.

The chain uses TRBV19 and TRBJ2-7; TRBD1 is a possible D gene (5 bases). V was shortened by 5 bases and J by 3 bases, with 11 bases between the two germline ends. From germline, CDR1 is LNHDA and CDR2 SQIVND (reference sequence). The CDR3 contains 13 residues. CDR3 loop: CASSFGRDYEQYF. As DNA, the CDR3 is TGTGCCAGTAGTTTTGGCAGGGACTACGAGCAGTACTTC.

The chain employs TRBV2 and TRBJ2-5; D gene ambiguous. The germline gives CDR1 SNHLY, CDR2 FYNNEI. V was trimmed by 5 bases and J by 1 base, leaving 8 bases between them. The CDR3 is 13 residues long. As DNA, the CDR3 is TGTGCCAGCAGTCTGCGCTTCCAAGAGACCCAGTACTTC. Translation: CASSLRFQETQYF.

The chain uses TRBV4-1 and TRBJ1-2; D possibly corresponds to TRBD1 (5 bases). Germline V gene lookup returns CDR1 MGHRA and CDR2 YSYEKL. V lost 2 bases to trimming and J lost 4 bases, with 8 bases between them. The length of the CDR3 is 13 residues. The CDR3 nucleotides read TGCGCCAGCAGCCAACAGGGAAGCTATGGCTACACCTTC. It is translated as CASSQQGSYGYTF.

J is TRBJ2-3 and V is TRBV7-2; D is undetermined. V was shortened by 0 bases and J by 2 bases, with 15 bases between the two germline ends. Germline V lookup: CDR1 SGHTA, CDR2 FQGNSA. The CDR3 contains 17 residues. CDR3 bases: TGTGCCAGCAGCTTAGCGTTTAGCCCCCTCTCCACAGATACGCAGTATTTT. It codes for CASSLAFSPLSTDTQYF.